This T cell receptor (beta chain) was sequenced for a study of cytomegalovirus exposure and HLA in healthy donors. Study results and limitations: Rare TCR sequences predominated, though certain public TCRs were found in many donors. In a later analysis, V- and J-gene trimming of beta chains associated with a DCLRE1C missense variant, replicated independently. Common viral pathogens seemed, in a later analysis, to connect with several of the most significant clusters.

After removal of 6 bases from V and 7 bases from J, the junction contained 8 bases not matched to a gene. Per germline, CDR1 MNHNY and CDR2 SVGAGI (reference sequence). The CDR3 loop spans 14 amino acids. A remark on this clone: The antigen is unknown.

The primer mix had 60 Vbeta and 13 Jbeta primers. Sequencing was performed with immunoSEQ multiplex PCR; in TCRdb, only in-frame clones are kept and a portion is missing. The data show over 200,000 clones, 82% seen once. The chain links TRBV6-6 to TRBJ1-4; 7 positions agree with TRBD1. This TCR derives from a man aged 35-49 years in good health and CMV-seropositive. Sequencing used PBMCs. The CDR3 bases are TGTGCCAGCAGCAATTCAGGGGGATTTGAAAAACTGTTTTTT. Protein sequence: CASSNSGGFEKLFF.